Below, 6 T cell receptor beta chains from the same sample are listed, as sequenced in a study of blood T cell repertoires in COVID-19. The repertoire was sequenced with immunoSEQ multiplex PCR; TCRdb's copy has only in-frame clones and lacks some. The table has a few hundred thousand clones, about nine tenths seen once. Sequencing was done on a sample of peripheral blood. These receptors all stem from a woman in her twenties or thirties with COVID-19, enrolled during active disease.

This clone has more than one count but fewer than ten. This chain links TRBV3-1 (or the pseudogene TRBV3-2) with TRBJ2-3; 10 positions agree with TRBD2. CDR3 length: 15 amino acids. Looked up from germline, CDR1 is LGHDT and CDR2 is YNNKEL (reference sequence). J gave up 10 bases and V 2 bases, and 9 bases lay outside the gene matches. In DNA, the CDR3 is TGTGCCAGCAGCCAATCAGCGGGAGGGTTAGTTGCGCAGTATTTT. Its protein is CASSQSAGGLVAQYF.

The chain is built from TRBV9 and TRBJ2-3; D is unresolved. This CDR3 comprises 13 residues. Trimming removed 0 bases at V and 1 base at J, with 3 bases between. Germline assignment: CDR1 SGDLS and CDR2 YYNGEE. The chain's CDR3 is CASSVAGTDTQYF. CDR3 nucleotides: TGTGCCAGCAGCGTAGCTGGCACAGATACGCAGTATTTT.

For the CDR3, the DNA is TGTGCCAGCGCAAACGGACAGGGGGCCGCGAATGAAAAACTGTTTTTT. It is translated as CASANGQGAANEKLFF. V and J are TRBV7-9 and TRBJ1-4, with 11 bases fitting TRBD1. The CDR3 runs 16 residues. Germline CDR1 is SEHNR and CDR2 is FQNEAQ (reference sequence). With V trimmed by 8 bases and J by 5 bases, 10 bases remained unmatched.

This clone came up many times. The CDR3 sequence: CASSPRYGQGGYEQYF. The CDR3 DNA reads as TGCGCCAGCAGCCCAAGATACGGACAGGGAGGCTACGAGCAGTACTTC. V and J are TRBV5-1 and TRBJ2-7; 8 bases line up with TRBD1. This CDR3 has 16 residues. Germline V CDR1 and CDR2: SGHRS, YFSETQ. Trimming at V came to 4 bases and at J to 3 bases, leaving 12 bases not matched to a gene.

The rearrangement joins TRBV4-1 to TRBJ1-4, with D maybe TRBD1 (5 bases). This CDR3 is 16 amino acids long. Germline CDR1 reads MGHRA; CDR2 reads YSYEKL. Between the trimmed V and J ends, which lost 0 bases and 8 bases, there was a span of 16 bases. In nucleotides, the CDR3 is TGCGCCAGCAGCCAAGATCGAGGAGGCGGGGGGGAAAAACTGTTTTTT. Its protein product is CASSQDRGGGGEKLFF.

This sequence joins TRBV3-1 (or the pseudogene TRBV3-2) and TRBJ2-3, with a weak D call TRBD1 (6 bases). The CDR3 is 16 residues long. Germline V gene lookup returns CDR1 LGHDT and CDR2 YNNKEL (reference sequence). V was trimmed by 0 bases and J by 6 bases, leaving 16 bases between them. The CDR3 here is CASSQDQQGLLDTQYF. As DNA, the CDR3 is TGTGCCAGCAGCCAAGATCAGCAGGGGTTGTTGGATACGCAGTATTTT.